Presented here are 28 T cell receptor beta chains from one specimen sequenced in a study of T cell responses to AZD1222 COVID-19 vaccine. Profiled with immunoSEQ multiplex PCR; TCRdb holds only in-frame clones, not every one. Counted here are tens of thousands of clones, under 95% occurring once; the ten biggest clones make up around 3%. The source was peripheral blood, collected on day 0 of AZD1222 vaccination. The receptor source for this set is an adult in good health.

This chain uses TRBV19 with TRBJ1-1; TRBD1 agrees at 8 bases. Losses at the gene ends were 6 bases for V and 1 base for J; bases not matched to a gene: 10. This CDR3 region has 16 residues. Germline V gene data show CDR1 as LNHDA and CDR2 as SQIVND (reference sequence). The CDR3 is CASRRQGRGTNTEAFF. CDR3 coding DNA: TGTGCCAGTAGGCGACAGGGGCGGGGGACGAACACTGAAGCTTTCTTT.

This clone has just a few counts. The rearrangement uses TRBV6-5 and TRBJ1-2; tentative D call: TRBD1 (6 bases). CDR3 length: 13 amino acids. CDR1 and CDR2 (germline): MNHEY, SVGAGI. Trimming shortened V by 5 bases and J by 4 bases, and 11 bases separated the two germline ends. Written as DNA, the CDR3 is TGTGCCAGCAGTATGGACAGTTCCTATGGCTACACCTTC. Translated: CASSMDSSYGYTF.

This clone was seen a handful of times. The chain recombines TRBV4-1 with TRBJ1-1; D may be TRBD1 (5 bases). This CDR3 region has 15 residues. The germline V gene encodes CDR1 MGHRA and CDR2 YSYEKL. Trimming shortened V by 1 base and J by 3 bases, and 12 bases separated the two germline ends. The CDR3 sequence is CASSQGRAGDTEAFF. The DNA of the CDR3 is TGCGCCAGCAGCCAAGGCCGAGCGGGGGACACTGAAGCTTTCTTT.

The sample holds a few counts of this clone. J is TRBJ2-7 and V is TRBV10-3; 10 positions agree with TRBD2. The CDR3 totals 13 residues. Germline V gives CDR1 ENHRY, CDR2 SYGVKD. The ends lost 8 bases at V and 2 bases at J; junction bases unmatched: 3. The CDR3 DNA follows: TGTGCCATCGGGACTAGCGCAACCTACGAGCAGTACTTC. Its translation: CAIGTSATYEQYF.

The chain is built from TRBV6-5 and TRBJ2-2; 10 bases fit TRBD1. Germline-derived CDR1 and CDR2 are MNHEY and SVGAGI. The CDR3 length is 15 residues. Trimming took 5 bases from V and 3 from J; bases not matched to a gene: 3. CDR3 nucleotides: TGTGCCAGCAGTCCCGGGACAGGGGACACCGGGGAGCTGTTTTTT. This encodes CASSPGTGDTGELFF.

The chain combines TRBV28 with TRBJ2-7; 10 bases line up with TRBD2. This CDR3 contains 15 residues. The germline V gene has CDR1 MDHEN and CDR2 SYDVKM. Trimming at V came to 6 bases and at J to 3 bases, leaving 8 bases not matched to a gene. CDR3 nucleotides: TGTGCCAGCAGGCCCCCGGGACTAGCGAACTACGAGCAGTACTTC. Translating it yields CASRPPGLANYEQYF.

V usage is TRBV18 and J usage is TRBJ1-2; D is undetermined. This CDR3 has 14 amino acids. Trimming removed 3 bases from V and 2 bases from J, with 10 bases in between. The germline CDR1 and CDR2 sequences are KGHSH and LQKENI. The CDR3: CASSPGSGNYGYTF. For the CDR3, the DNA is TGTGCCAGCTCACCGGGATCCGGGAACTATGGCTACACCTTC.

This chain uses TRBV7-3 with TRBJ2-7; perhaps D is TRBD1 or TRBD2 (5 bases each). Germline values: CDR1 SGHTA, CDR2 FQGTGA. There are 13 residues in the CDR3. V lost 4 bases to trimming and J lost 3 bases, with 10 bases between them. The CDR3 spells CASSSGTLYEQYF. In DNA, the CDR3 is TGTGCCAGCAGCTCCGGGACCCTCTACGAGCAGTACTTC. Variable domain in full (rest from reference TRBV7-3 and TRBJ2-7): GAGVSQTPSNKVTEKGKYVELRCDPISGHTALYWYRQSLGQGPEFLIYFQGTGAADDSGLPNDRFFAVRPEGSVSTLKIQRTERGDSAVYLCASSSGTLYEQYFGPGTRLTVT.

This rearrangement joins TRBV5-1 to TRBJ2-2, with 7 bases identical to TRBD1. CDR3 size: 16 residues. Germline V gene sequence: CDR1 SGHRS, CDR2 YFSETQ. Unmatched junction bases numbered 5, after V lost 2 bases and J lost 1 base. The CDR3 bases are TGCGCCAGCAGCTTACCGGGACAGCTGAACACCGGGGAGCTGTTTTTT. Amino acids: CASSLPGQLNTGELFF.

The chain is built from TRBV30 and TRBJ2-1, with 8 nucleotides matching TRBD2. CDR1 is GTSNPN, CDR2 SVGIG, per germline (reference sequence). J was trimmed by 7 bases and V by 5 bases; bases with no gene match: 10. The CDR3 sequence is 14 residues long. This chain's CDR3 is CAWGGVAGFNEQFF. The CDR3 DNA reads TGTGCCTGGGGCGGGGTAGCGGGGTTTAATGAGCAGTTCTTC.

The chain recombines TRBV6-5 with TRBJ2-7; perhaps D is TRBD1 or TRBD2 (5 bases each). The germline V gene has CDR1 MNHEY and CDR2 SVGAGI. With 6 bases removed from V and 0 bases from J, the gap between germline ends came to 15 bases. The CDR3 extends over 15 amino acids. The CDR3 region is CASSEDGTVSYEQYF. The CDR3 bases are TGTGCCAGCAGCGAGGATGGGACGGTCTCCTACGAGCAGTACTTC.

J is TRBJ1-5 and V is TRBV27, with D uncertain. The CDR3 length is 14 residues. The germline CDR1 and CDR2 sequences are MNHEY and SMNVEV (reference sequence). V was pared by 0 bases and J by 7 bases, with 10 bases between. CDR3 coding DNA: TGTGCCAGCAGTTTATCGGGAAGGTTACAGCCCCAGCATTTT. Translation gives CASSLSGRLQPQHF.

The rearrangement uses TRBV30 and TRBJ2-7; unclear D gene. V gave up 0 bases and J gave up 0 bases, with 9 bases separating them. The germline V gene has CDR1 GTSNPN and CDR2 SVGIG (reference sequence). The CDR3 sequence is 14 residues long. The CDR3 sequence is CAWSVITVSYEQYF. The CDR3 coding sequence is TGTGCCTGGAGTGTAATTACAGTCTCCTACGAGCAGTACTTC.

The V call is TRBV24-1, the J call TRBJ2-2, with a possible D match to TRBD1 (6 bases). This CDR3 comprises 14 residues. CDR1 and CDR2 (germline): KGHDR, SFDVKD. Between the trimmed V and J ends, which lost 1 base and 6 bases, there was a span of 8 bases. The CDR3 DNA reads TGTGCCACCAGTGATTTAGGGGGAGCCGGGGAGCTGTTTTTT. Translation: CATSDLGGAGELFF.

The CDR3 nucleotides are TGTGCCAGTACTAGCGGGAGGGGTGAGCAGTTCTTC. The encoded protein is CASTSGRGEQFF. The chain links TRBV25-1 to TRBJ2-1; the match to TRBD2 covers 13 bases. V shed 9 bases, J shed 9 bases, and the junction held 2 bases outside the gene matches. This CDR3 comprises 12 residues. Looked up from germline, CDR1 is MGHDK and CDR2 is SYGVNS.

This sequence joins TRBV5-5 and TRBJ1-2; 7 bases are a match to TRBD1. The CDR3 extends over 15 amino acids. Germline loops: CDR1 SGHKS, CDR2 YYEKEE (reference sequence). V lost 4 bases to trimming and J lost 5 bases; unmatched junction nucleotides: 11. The CDR3 DNA reads TGTGCCAGCAGCCTTCCGGGACAGCCTATTTATGGCTACACCTTC. Protein: CASSLPGQPIYGYTF.

The J gene is TRBJ1-1, the V gene TRBV13, with 8 positions matching TRBD1. The CDR3 has 15 amino acids. Looked up from germline, CDR1 is PRHDT and CDR2 is FYEKMQ (reference sequence). The junction had 7 bases not matched to a gene; V was cut back by 6 bases and J by 1 base. Here the CDR3 reads CASRTTGAPNTEAFF. The CDR3 coding sequence is TGTGCCAGCAGAACGACAGGGGCCCCGAACACTGAAGCTTTCTTT.

This chain joins TRBV6-6 and TRBJ2-1; D may be TRBD2 (6 bases). V shed 6 bases and J shed 6 bases, with 12 bases lying between them. Per germline, CDR1 MNHNY and CDR2 SVGAGI (reference sequence). CDR3 length: 13 amino acids. The CDR3 coding sequence is TGTGCCAGCAGACCGCTAGCGACCAATGAGCAGTTCTTC. This codes for CASRPLATNEQFF.

Turning to this clone: In the same sample, other DNA sequences code for this CDR3. The chain combines TRBV29-1 with TRBJ1-3; D is uncertain. The length of the CDR3 is 13 residues. The V gene's germline CDR1 is SQVTM and CDR2 ANQGSEA. V was pared by 6 bases and J by 0 bases, with 9 bases between. Written as DNA, the CDR3 is TGCAGCGTGACCGGGTCCTCTGGAAACACCATATATTTT. Translation: CSVTGSSGNTIYF.

V usage is TRBV2 and J usage is TRBJ1-2, with D possibly matching TRBD1 (5 bases). This CDR3 is 11 amino acids long. Trimming left V 8 bases short and J 2 bases short, with 6 bases between. Germline V gene lookup returns CDR1 SNHLY and CDR2 FYNNEI. The CDR3 DNA sequence: TGTGCCAGCGAGGGGAACTATGGCTACACCTTC. Its translation is CASEGNYGYTF.

The gene calls are TRBV9 and TRBJ2-3, with 10 nucleotides matching TRBD2. The CDR3 contains 15 residues. V trimming: 6 bases; J trimming: 2 bases; junction bases outside the gene matches: 6. Per germline, CDR1 SGDLS and CDR2 YYNGEE. The CDR3 DNA reads TGTGCCAGCACCATAGCGGGGGGTTACACAGATACGCAGTATTTT. Translating it yields CASTIAGGYTDTQYF.

The rearrangement links TRBV27 to TRBJ2-5; possibly TRBD1 for D (5 bases). The germline V gene encodes CDR1 MNHEY and CDR2 SMNVEV (reference sequence). The CDR3 runs to 15 residues. Trimming stripped 6 bases from V and 7 bases from J, with 21 bases between. The CDR3 reads CASRTKTDSMLTQYF. The DNA for the CDR3 is TGTGCCAGCAGAACCAAGACTGACAGCATGCTGACCCAGTACTTC.

V gene TRBV6-6 combines with J gene TRBJ1-1; 9 bases agree with TRBD1. The germline gives CDR1 MNHNY, CDR2 SVGAGI (reference sequence). V trimming: 5 bases; J trimming: 4 bases; junction bases outside the gene matches: 17. CDR3 length: 18 residues. DNA of the CDR3: TGTGCCAGCAGTCCTTTACTCCAAAAGGACAGGGGCGGCACTGAAGCTTTCTTT. This encodes CASSPLLQKDRGGTEAFF.

The chain joins TRBV14 to TRBJ2-1; 9 nucleotides match TRBD2. The CDR3 sequence is 17 residues long. Germline V gene data show CDR1 as SGHDN and CDR2 as FVKESK. The junction had 16 bases not matched to a gene; V was cut back by 4 bases and J by 9 bases. The CDR3 DNA is TGTGCCAGCAGCCCCTACTCCCTAGCGGGAAAGGATGGTGAGCAGTTCTTC. It specifies CASSPYSLAGKDGEQFF.

This chain links TRBV2 with TRBJ1-1, with D possibly being TRBD1 (5 bases). Germline V gene sequence: CDR1 SNHLY, CDR2 FYNNEI. The CDR3 spans 11 residues. Trimming cost V 7 bases and J 5 bases, with 8 bases left between them. CDR3 DNA sequence: TGTGCCAGCATTCAGGGTACTGAAGCTTTCTTT. Translation gives CASIQGTEAFF.

V usage is TRBV10-1 and J usage is TRBJ2-1; D not certain. Trimming left V 2 bases short and J 4 bases short, with 6 bases between. This CDR3 region has 13 residues. Germline V gives CDR1 WNHNN, CDR2 SYGVQD (reference sequence). The CDR3 sequence is CASSEVRYNEQFF. CDR3 sequence (DNA): TGCGCCAGCAGTGAGGTACGGTACAATGAGCAGTTCTTC.

The chain carries TRBV6-5 and TRBJ2-3; TRBD2 matches at 7 bases. Germline CDR1 and CDR2: MNHEY and SVGAGI. V was clipped by 11 bases and J by 3 bases; unmatched bases: 14. The CDR3 has 15 amino acids. The CDR3 spells CASGTGWRGTDTQYF. CDR3 DNA sequence: TGTGCCTCAGGAACAGGCTGGCGGGGGACAGATACGCAGTATTTT.

V and J are TRBV5-6 and TRBJ1-2; TRBD1 matches at 7 bases. Germline values: CDR1 SGHDT, CDR2 YYEEEE. V was pared by 4 bases and J by 4 bases, with 7 bases of the junction left unmatched. The CDR3 runs 14 residues. The CDR3 region is CASSVTGRVYGYTF. CDR3 DNA: TGTGCCAGCAGCGTGACAGGGAGGGTCTATGGCTACACCTTC.